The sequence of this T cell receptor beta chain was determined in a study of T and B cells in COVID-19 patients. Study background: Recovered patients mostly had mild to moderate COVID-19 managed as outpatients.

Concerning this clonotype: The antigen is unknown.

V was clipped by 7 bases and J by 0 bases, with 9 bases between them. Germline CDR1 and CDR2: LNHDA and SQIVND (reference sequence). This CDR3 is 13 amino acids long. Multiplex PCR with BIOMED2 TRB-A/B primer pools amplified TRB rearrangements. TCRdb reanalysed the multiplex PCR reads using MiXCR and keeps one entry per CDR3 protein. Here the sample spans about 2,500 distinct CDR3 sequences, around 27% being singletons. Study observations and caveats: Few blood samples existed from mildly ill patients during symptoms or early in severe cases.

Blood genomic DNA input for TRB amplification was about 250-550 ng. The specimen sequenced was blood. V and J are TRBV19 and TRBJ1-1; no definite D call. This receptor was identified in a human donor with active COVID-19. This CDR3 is CASKLVMNTEAFF. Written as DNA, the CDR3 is TGTGCCAGTAAACTTGTAATGAACACTGAAGCTTTCTTT.